The rows below give T cell receptor beta chains drawn from one sample of a study of T-cell memory formation after mild COVID-19. Each CDR3 protein gets one entry after TCRdb re-called the 5' RACE reads with MiXCR. This table has roughly 350,000 distinct CDR3 sequences, around 21% appearing once. The sequencing sample was made of PBMCs or a T cell subset sorted from them (not recorded which). Receptor source: an adult woman who had mild COVID-19 (a few samples of this study predate the infection). Cell type and time point are not known. The conserved cysteine and the conserved F or W are not part of the CDR3 here.

V	J	CDR3
TRBV24-1	TRBJ1-5	ATSGDRNSNQPQH
TRBV20-1	TRBJ2-5	SAPNRETQY
TRBV7-8	TRBJ2-3	ASSLLAVTDTQY
TRBV20-1	TRBJ2-7	SAEKVGKYEQY
TRBV10-3	TRBJ2-3	AISDTSKRDFTDTQY
TRBV14	TRBJ2-7	ASSEIVGYEQY
TRBV4-1	TRBJ2-3	ASSQAAYSTDTQY
TRBV7-8	TRBJ2-3	ASSSRRGAGTSTDTQY
TRBV7-6	TRBJ2-7	ASSSIAGGTYEQY
TRBV13	TRBJ2-3	ASSPRLAGGTQY
TRBV11-2	TRBJ2-6	ASSFSGGASSGANVLT
TRBV24-1	TRBJ2-1	ATSVMDNEQF
TRBV4-3	TRBJ2-1	ASSQEEDYNEQF
TRBV7-8	TRBJ2-1	ASSSLTSLVEGGNEQF
TRBV5-6	TRBJ2-7	ASSGDRRHSYEQY
TRBV12-3/TRBV12-4	TRBJ2-7	ASSLAWENEQY
TRBV29-1	TRBJ2-4	SVVAGVGDIQY
TRBV24-1	TRBJ2-3	ATSDLTFGGTDTQY
TRBV3-1	TRBJ1-6	ASSPTGPRGGSPLH
TRBV15	TRBJ1-4	ATSRDQAGLEEKLF
TRBV4-1	TRBJ2-7	ASSQVAGHLEEQY
TRBV29-1	TRBJ2-1	SVGASGVNEQF
TRBV6-2/TRBV6-3	TRBJ2-7	ASRYSGKTYYEQY
TRBV5-1	TRBJ2-1	ASSLNPGSYNEQF
TRBV12-3/TRBV12-4	TRBJ2-5	ASRSSGNPGTQY
TRBV7-3	TRBJ2-1	ASSLMSRTSGNNEQF
TRBV29-1	TRBJ2-1	SVDSRVIPWVHNEQF
TRBV12-3/TRBV12-4	TRBJ2-1	ASRPGTTNEQF
TRBV7-8	TRBJ2-2	ASSSDRAPNTGELF
TRBV12-3/TRBV12-4	TRBJ2-1	ASTLSDPRGLNEQF
TRBV20-1	TRBJ2-7	SASPDLGYEQY
TRBV12-3/TRBV12-4	TRBJ1-2	ASSPSGTDGYT
TRBV28	TRBJ1-5	ASRGPGEEYQPQH
TRBV11-2	TRBJ2-5	ASSPGGPLKQTQY
TRBV20-1	TRBJ2-7	SATGGVSYEQY
TRBV4-1	TRBJ2-2	ASSQVQFNTGELF
TRBV5-1	TRBJ2-7	ASSVDASLAYEQY
TRBV7-9	TRBJ2-7	ASSFSTREQY
TRBV12-3/TRBV12-4	TRBJ2-5	ASTLGETQY
TRBV7-3	TRBJ2-2	ASTLGGVTGELF
TRBV6-5	TRBJ1-2	ASSYRPNYGYT
TRBV20-1	TRBJ2-7	SASGTGGRNEQY
TRBV12-3/TRBV12-4	TRBJ2-7	ASSLAGTSGLSYEQY
TRBV9	TRBJ1-2	ASSVGVDYGYT
TRBV12-3/TRBV12-4	TRBJ2-3	ASSLVSHLWDTQY
TRBV5-1	TRBJ1-6	ASSSTGTENSPLH
TRBV20-1	TRBJ2-2	SARGTQHTGELF
TRBV20-1	TRBJ2-7	SARDIGRSGEQY
TRBV12-3/TRBV12-4	TRBJ1-1	ASSWQTLNTEAF
TRBV5-1	TRBJ2-7	ASSVAGGPYEQY
TRBV24-1	TRBJ2-1	ATSVGLTQGGKYNEQF
TRBV20-1	TRBJ2-2	SAREGKGNTGELF
TRBV5-1	TRBJ1-2	ASSLGARGYT
TRBV2	TRBJ2-7	ASSEGLAGLARTEQY
TRBV18	TRBJ2-1	ASSLGSSWEVYNEQF
TRBV5-1	TRBJ2-2	ASSPRDGIYTGELF
TRBV7-2	TRBJ1-6	ASRPGLRGNSPLH
TRBV6-6	TRBJ2-5	ASSQDRVETQY
TRBV3-1	TRBJ2-3	ASSQTAGSLTDTQY